The sequence of this TCR beta chain was determined in a study of tumor-infiltrating lymphocytes in oesophageal squamous cell carcinoma. Germline V gene lookup returns CDR1 MNHEY and CDR2 SVGAGI. The CDR3 spans 18 residues. V gave up 5 bases and J gave up 5 bases; unmatched junction bases: 15. MiXCR, applied by TCRdb to the PCR reads, yields one record per CDR3 protein. The profile covers 15,000 to 20,000 distinct CDR3 sequences, with 40% to 45% appearing a single time and 40% to 50% taken by the ten largest. The source of this sequence is a female donor with esophageal squamous cell carcinoma. Sequencing was done on a sample of blood. This chain links TRBV6-5 with TRBJ2-3; 11 nucleotides align to TRBD1. CDR3: CASSEVLLGQGAVDTQYF. CDR3 nucleotides: TGTGCCAGCAGTGAAGTCCTCCTTGGACAGGGGGCAGTAGATACGCAGTATTTT.